This TCR beta chain was captured in a study of Graves' ophthalmopathy and Graves' hyperthyroidism. V was shortened by 6 bases and J by 3 bases, with 15 bases between the two germline ends. The CDR3 totals 15 residues. Per germline, CDR1 MNHEY and CDR2 SVGAGI. This clonotype appeared many times. Its cognate antigen is unknown. Study-level results: For separating ophthalmopathy from stable hyperthyroidism, a 13-signature model gave almost 90% sensitivity and 80% to 84% specificity.

The TCR beta CDR3 regions underwent amplification from RNA transcripts. The authors performed first-round RT-PCR with HTBI primers and then a second-round multiplex PCR. Using its own MiXCR run on the multiplex PCR reads, TCRdb lists one record per CDR3 protein. The sample includes 45,000 to 60,000 distinct CDR3 sequences, less than 65% of them seen just once. Sequenced sample: peripheral blood. The TCR originated in an adult woman with Graves' ophthalmopathy. J is TRBJ1-3 and V is TRBV6-5; D gene unclear. This CDR3 reads CASRGRSEGGNTIYF. In DNA form, the CDR3 reads TGTGCCAGCAGGGGGAGGTCGGAGGGTGGAAACACCATATATTTT.